The 22 T cell receptor beta chains given below trace back to one sample, sequenced in a study of regulatory T cells in long-lasting Graves disease. CDR3-region Arm-PCR and iRepertoire HTBI primers produced the TCR beta libraries. TCRdb reprocessed the multiplex PCR reads with MiXCR, giving one entry per CDR3 protein. Of approximately 380,000 distinct CDR3 sequences listed, roughly 20% are singletons. The sample's time point: persistent/refractory GD, antithyroid drugs over 5 years with positive TRAb. RNA from PBMCs was the source of the TCR library. The material sequenced was peripheral blood mononuclear cells (PBMCs), taken when the disease was refractory, from a patient treated with antithyroid drugs. The receptors were sampled from a female donor with Graves disease.

The sample holds a few counts of this clonotype. The J gene is TRBJ2-7, the V gene TRBV6-5; the D gene is possibly TRBD2 (5 bases). V was pared by 2 bases and J by 0 bases, with 17 bases between. Germline CDR1 is MNHEY and CDR2 is SVGAGI. The length of the CDR3 is 17 residues. The CDR3 protein is CASSYKRTLISSYEQYF. The CDR3 coding sequence is TGTGCCAGCAGTTACAAGCGGACCCTTATAAGCTCCTACGAGCAGTACTTC.

This clonotype was seen only a few times. The gene calls are TRBV7-2 and TRBJ1-3; D uncertain. Per the germline V gene, CDR1 is SGHTA and CDR2 is FQGNSA. The CDR3 covers 16 residues. V lost 2 bases and J 0 bases, leaving 11 bases between the germline ends. CDR3 loop: CASSLRKGNSGNTIYF. In nucleotides, the CDR3 is TGTGCCAGCAGCTTAAGGAAGGGAAACTCTGGAAACACCATATATTTT.

This clonotype was detected only a few times. The rearrangement joins TRBV19 to TRBJ2-2; D call uncertain. Deletions cut 9 bases from V and 0 bases from J, with 11 bases between. From germline, CDR1 is LNHDA and CDR2 SQIVND (reference sequence). The CDR3 totals 14 residues. CDR3 in amino acids: CASNGLANTGELFF. CDR3 nucleotide sequence: TGTGCCAGCAACGGGTTAGCGAACACCGGGGAGCTGTTTTTT.

This clonotype has more than one count but fewer than ten. The CDR3 coding sequence is TGTGCCAGCAGAACAGGGTCGGGAACTGAAGCTTTCTTT. Its protein product is CASRTGSGTEAFF. V gene TRBV12-3 or TRBV12-4 combines with J gene TRBJ1-1, with a tentative D call TRBD1 (6 bases). CDR3 length: 13 amino acids. Trimming removed 6 bases at V and 5 bases at J, with 13 bases between.

V and J are TRBV9 and TRBJ1-1; 8 nucleotides align to TRBD1. V lost 0 bases, J lost 6 bases, and 7 bases stayed unmatched. The CDR3 has 15 amino acids. Germline CDR1 and CDR2: SGDLS and YYNGEE. CDR3 nucleotides: TGTGCCAGCAGCGTAGGACCAGGGGGCTGGGCTGAAGCTTTCTTT. It codes for CASSVGPGGWAEAFF.

The chain couples TRBV6-1 to TRBJ2-2, with 7 bases aligning to TRBD1. Losses at the gene ends were 8 bases for V and 6 bases for J; bases not matched to a gene: 15. Germline-derived CDR1 and CDR2 are MNHNS and SASEGT. CDR3 size: 16 residues. CDR3 bases: TGTGCCAGCCGCCCCCCGGGACAGCTAAGGGCCGGGGAGCTGTTTTTT. Translated: CASRPPGQLRAGELFF.

There are a few counts of this clonotype. The chain joins TRBV15 to TRBJ2-5, with D unresolved. Trimming took off 5 bases at V and 2 bases at J, with 9 bases between the two ends. CDR3 length equals 13 residues. Germline V gene data show CDR1 as LNHNV and CDR2 as YYDKDF (reference sequence). Here the CDR3 DNA reads TGTGCCACCAGCCCCCGGTCGCAAGAGACCCAGTACTTC. As protein: CATSPRSQETQYF.

This clonotype has more than one count but fewer than ten. The chain joins TRBV7-2 to TRBJ1-1, with TRBD1 matching over 11 bases. This CDR3 contains 15 residues. In germline, CDR1 is SGHTA, CDR2 FQGNSA. J was trimmed by 10 bases and V by 3 bases; bases with no gene match: 10. CDR3 loop: CASSFLTPGQGGAFF. CDR3 nucleotide sequence: TGTGCCAGCAGCTTCCTGACGCCGGGACAGGGGGGAGCTTTCTTT.

This clonotype was counted at least ten times. J is TRBJ2-5 and V is TRBV7-3; tentative D call: TRBD1 (6 bases). From germline, CDR1 is SGHTA and CDR2 FQGTGA. Trimming removed 5 bases from V and 5 bases from J, with 24 bases in between. This CDR3 contains 17 residues. The CDR3 DNA reads TGTGCCAGCAGCCTAAAACCCACCGAGGACAGTCGGGAGACCCAGTACTTC. Translating gives CASSLKPTEDSRETQYF.

This clonotype was recorded many times. This chain links TRBV6-1 with TRBJ1-6, with TRBD1 matching 7 bases. J lost 7 bases, V lost 7 bases, and 10 bases had no gene match. Germline V lookup: CDR1 MNHNS, CDR2 SASEGT. The length of the CDR3 is 15 residues. Here the CDR3 reads CASTVGQDRNSPLHF. The CDR3 coding sequence is TGTGCCAGCACCGTAGGACAGGATCGGAATTCACCCCTCCACTTT.

CDR3 in amino acids: CASSHDRGFEKLFF. CDR3 DNA: TGTGCCAGCAGCCACGACAGGGGTTTCGAAAAACTGTTTTTT. This rearrangement joins TRBV7-2 to TRBJ1-4; 8 nucleotides line up with TRBD1. Germline V gene sequence: CDR1 SGHTA, CDR2 FQGNSA. The J segment lost 8 bases and the V segment lost 5 bases, leaving 7 bases of the junction unmatched. The CDR3 is made up of 14 amino acids.

The chain has TRBV6-1 and TRBJ1-2; 10 bases are a match to TRBD1. Germline values: CDR1 MNHNS, CDR2 SASEGT. The CDR3 is made up of 14 amino acids. V was clipped by 6 bases and J by 3 bases; unmatched bases: 4. CDR3 coding DNA: TGTGCCAGCAGAGGGACAGGGGAGGACTATGGCTACACCTTC. Protein sequence: CASRGTGEDYGYTF.

This chain joins TRBV4-1 and TRBJ2-5; 8 bases are a match to TRBD2. After removal of 0 bases from V and 1 base from J, the junction contained 7 bases not matched to a gene. The CDR3 consists of 17 residues. Looked up from germline, CDR1 is MGHRA and CDR2 is YSYEKL. The CDR3 protein is CASSQDGAGGAQETQYF. Written as DNA, the CDR3 is TGCGCCAGCAGCCAAGACGGCGCGGGAGGTGCCCAAGAGACCCAGTACTTC.

CDR3 amino acids: CSVESGGSYEQYF. Here the CDR3 DNA reads TGCAGCGTTGAATCAGGCGGGTCGTACGAGCAGTACTTC. The chain combines TRBV29-1 with TRBJ2-7; possibly TRBD2 for D (5 bases). Germline lookup yields CDR1 SQVTM and CDR2 ANQGSEA. The CDR3 is made up of 13 amino acids. V was shortened by 2 bases and J by 4 bases, with 12 bases between the two germline ends.

This clonotype was recorded a few times. V and J are TRBV27 and TRBJ1-1; D not resolved. This CDR3 is built from 15 residues. Trimming took 7 bases from V and 4 from J, leaving 19 bases between them. Looked up from germline, CDR1 is MNHEY and CDR2 is SMNVEV (reference sequence). This chain's CDR3 is CASTLSGSFGTEAFF. The CDR3 DNA reads as TGTGCCAGCACCCTCTCGGGGAGCTTTGGCACTGAAGCTTTCTTT.

This clonotype was found a few times. This chain joins TRBV12-3 or TRBV12-4 and TRBJ2-6; D possibly uses TRBD1 or TRBD2 (5 bases each). V was pared by 5 bases and J by 0 bases, with 14 bases between. The CDR3 has 17 residues. The CDR3: CASSRGRGSSGANVLTF. Written as DNA, the CDR3 is TGTGCCAGCAGTCGGGGACGGGGCTCCTCTGGGGCCAACGTCCTGACTTTC.

This clonotype was seen a few times. As DNA, the CDR3 is TGTGCCAGCAGCGGGGGGGGTCGAGCGGGAATCAGCACAGATACGCAGTATTTT. This codes for CASSGGGRAGISTDTQYF. The rearrangement links TRBV7-2 to TRBJ2-3; 7 bases agree with TRBD2. The CDR3 has 18 amino acids. Per germline, CDR1 SGHTA and CDR2 FQGNSA. V lost 5 bases and J lost 0; bases outside the gene matches: 14.

This clonotype was seen just once. The rearrangement joins TRBV6-2 or TRBV6-3 to TRBJ2-4, with 7 bases that match TRBD1. After removal of 5 bases from V and 5 bases from J, the junction contained 6 bases not matched to a gene. Germline CDR1 and CDR2: MNHEY and SVGEGT. CDR3 length equals 14 residues. CDR3 DNA: TGTGCCAGCAGTCCTGACAGGGTACAAAACATTCAGTACTTC. As protein: CASSPDRVQNIQYF.

The chain employs TRBV10-3 and TRBJ2-2, with a weak D call TRBD2 (5 bases). CDR3 length equals 17 residues. The germline V and J ends were trimmed by 0 bases and 2 bases, with 13 bases remaining between them. The germline V gene has CDR1 ENHRY and CDR2 SYGVKD. Written as DNA, the CDR3 is TGTGCCATCAGTGAGTCTGGAGGATGGTTAAACACCGGGGAGCTGTTTTTT. Residues: CAISESGGWLNTGELFF.

There are a few counts of this clonotype. The chain joins TRBV10-3 to TRBJ2-7; TRBD1 might be the D (6 bases). The length of the CDR3 is 16 residues. Trimming left V 0 bases short and J 7 bases short, with 19 bases between. Germline CDR1 and CDR2: ENHRY and SYGVKD. CDR3: CAISESIQGPITEQYF. The CDR3 DNA is TGTGCCATCAGTGAGTCCATACAGGGCCCGATTACGGAGCAGTACTTC.

This clonotype was observed many times. CDR3 nucleotides: TGCAGTGCTCGGAGGGCCGGGGGGGAGACCCAGTACTTC. Its protein product is CSARRAGGETQYF. The rearrangement joins TRBV20-1 to TRBJ2-5; TRBD2 agrees at 7 bases. The CDR3 consists of 13 residues. V dropped 5 bases and J dropped 5; count of bases not matched to a gene: 8. The germline gives CDR1 DFQATT, CDR2 SNEGSKA (reference sequence).

This clonotype came up a few times. The CDR3 coding sequence is TGTGCCAGCAGTTTACAGAATAGCAATCAGCCCCAGCATTTT. Its translation: CASSLQNSNQPQHF. The chain employs TRBV28 and TRBJ1-5; D unclear. Germline V gene data show CDR1 as MDHEN and CDR2 as SYDVKM. V was trimmed by 2 bases and J by 0 bases, leaving 5 bases between them. CDR3 length: 14 residues.